The next 26 T cell receptor beta chains were all read from a single sample in a study of blood T cell repertoires in COVID-19 (dated by TCRdb to about 2020). The library was obtained by the immunoSEQ multiplex PCR assay. The table was pulled from immuneACCESS by TCRdb, which kept in-frame rearrangements only. Such tables lose some clones; where checked, under half of the loss comes from unresolved V genes, and the rest has no known cause. The sample includes approximately 88,000 clones, with 80% observed a single time. Roughly 21% of the sample lies in the top ten. The sequencing input was peripheral blood. These receptors originate from a woman over 75 with acute or convalescent COVID-19.

This clone has only a few counts. This chain links TRBV12-3 or TRBV12-4 with TRBJ1-2, with 7 nucleotides matching TRBD1. The CDR3 runs to 13 residues. V was clipped by 5 bases and J by 10 bases; unmatched bases: 10. CDR3 bases: TGTGCCAGCAGTACGACAGGGTTGACCATCTACACCTTC. Its translation is CASSTTGLTIYTF.

This rearrangement joins TRBV18 to TRBJ2-1; no clear D gene. V shed 4 bases and J shed 5 bases, with 18 bases lying between them. Germline CDR1 KGHSH, CDR2 LQKENI. There are 16 residues in the CDR3. CDR3 loop: CASSLVVQRLNNEQFF. CDR3 nucleotides: TGTGCCAGCTCACTAGTTGTCCAAAGATTAAACAATGAGCAGTTCTTC.

The J gene is TRBJ2-3, the V gene TRBV25-1, with D perhaps matching TRBD2 (6 bases). This CDR3 region has 15 residues. Germline-derived CDR1 and CDR2 are MGHDK and SYGVNS. Trimming took off 7 bases at V and 2 bases at J, with 16 bases between the two ends. CDR3 sequence reads: CASTAQAGHTDTQYF. Written as DNA, the CDR3 is TGTGCCAGCACAGCGCAGGCGGGGCACACAGATACGCAGTATTTT.

The rearrangement links TRBV5-1 to TRBJ2-2; D is perhaps TRBD1 (6 bases). Germline CDR1 and CDR2: SGHRS and YFSETQ. The CDR3 has 16 residues. V lost 1 base and J lost 1, with 11 bases in between. In DNA form, the CDR3 reads TGCGCCAGCAGCTTGATGGGGGCGGGGAACACCGGGGAGCTGTTTTTT. The encoded protein is CASSLMGAGNTGELFF.

The chain couples TRBV6-5 to TRBJ1-1; 10 bases are a match to TRBD1. The CDR3 sequence is 16 residues long. V trimming: 2 bases; J trimming: 4 bases; junction bases outside the gene matches: 7. Germline V CDR1 and CDR2: MNHEY, SVGAGI. The CDR3 nucleotides read TGTGCCAGCAGTTACGGGACAGGGGTCGGAAGCACTGAAGCTTTCTTT. Its translation is CASSYGTGVGSTEAFF.

A note on this clone: This sample includes further DNA sequences coding for the same CDR3. This sequence joins TRBV5-1 and TRBJ2-1; D is possibly TRBD2 (6 bases). The V end lost 0 bases, the J end lost 2 bases, and 9 bases lay between the germline ends. Germline V lookup: CDR1 SGHRS, CDR2 YFSETQ. The CDR3 runs to 15 residues. The CDR3, as DNA: TGCGCCAGCAGCTTGGTTAGCGGTACCTACAATGAGCAGTTCTTC. Translated: CASSLVSGTYNEQFF.

This chain uses TRBV2 with TRBJ1-4; D is possibly TRBD1 (5 bases). Germline loops: CDR1 SNHLY, CDR2 FYNNEI. CDR3 length: 15 amino acids. Trimming removed 8 bases from V and 1 base from J, with 14 bases in between. The CDR3 reads CASSTQGGTNEKLFF. The CDR3 nucleotides are TGTGCCAGCTCGACCCAGGGAGGAACTAATGAAAAACTGTTTTTT.

This chain joins TRBV7-6 and TRBJ2-1; 9 bases align to TRBD2. Germline lookup yields CDR1 SGHVS and CDR2 FNYEAQ. V lost 5 bases and J lost 0; bases outside the gene matches: 2. CDR3 length equals 15 residues. The CDR3 loop reads CASSRAGGSYNEQFF. In nucleotides, the CDR3 is TGTGCCAGCAGCCGAGCGGGGGGCTCCTACAATGAGCAGTTCTTC.

About this clone: In the same sample, other DNA sequences code for this CDR3. The rearrangement links TRBV7-2 to TRBJ2-1; no clear D. Looked up from germline, CDR1 is SGHTA and CDR2 is FQGNSA. The CDR3 length is 13 residues. Trimming took off 1 base at V and 4 bases at J, with 5 bases between the two ends. DNA for the CDR3: TGTGCCAGCAGCTTAGGAGAGTACAATGAGCAGTTCTTC. Its protein is CASSLGEYNEQFF.

The genes are TRBV5-1 and TRBJ1-1, with TRBD1 matching over 8 bases. The junction had 8 bases not matched to a gene; V was cut back by 4 bases and J by 3 bases. The CDR3 is 15 residues long. Germline CDR1 is SGHRS and CDR2 is YFSETQ. In DNA form, the CDR3 reads TGCGCCAGCAGCCCCTGGACAGGGAGAGACACTGAAGCTTTCTTT. Translated, it gives CASSPWTGRDTEAFF.

The V gene is TRBV7-3, the J gene TRBJ1-2, with a weak D call TRBD1 (5 bases). CDR3 length: 13 amino acids. Germline loops: CDR1 SGHTA, CDR2 FQGTGA. V lost 1 base to trimming and J lost 4 bases, with 7 bases between them. CDR3 sequence reads: CASSLNQGYGYTF. In nucleotides, the CDR3 is TGTGCCAGCAGCTTAAATCAGGGCTATGGCTACACCTTC.

The chain joins TRBV20-1 to TRBJ2-1, with a weak D call TRBD2 (5 bases). The CDR3 consists of 16 residues. V lost 3 bases and J 0 bases, leaving 15 bases between the germline ends. The germline V gene encodes CDR1 DFQATT and CDR2 SNEGSKA (reference sequence). The CDR3, as DNA: TGCAGTGCTAGTAATAAGCGAGGGAGCTCCTACAATGAGCAGTTCTTC. Amino acid sequence: CSASNKRGSSYNEQFF.

The chain carries TRBV14 and TRBJ2-2; D gene unclear. V lost 1 base and J 5 bases, leaving 8 bases between the germline ends. This CDR3 contains 14 residues. Per germline, CDR1 SGHDN and CDR2 FVKESK. CDR3 residues: CASSQAVRTGELFF. The DNA for the CDR3 is TGTGCCAGCAGCCAAGCGGTCCGGACCGGGGAGCTGTTTTTT.

This chain joins TRBV18 and TRBJ2-1, with 9 nucleotides matching TRBD2. This CDR3 has 15 amino acids. The germline V gene encodes CDR1 KGHSH and CDR2 LQKENI. The V and J ends lost 0 bases and 5 bases, in that order; junction bases with no gene match: 2. The DNA of the CDR3 is TGTGCCAGCTCACCACCAAGCGGGGGGCACAATGAGCAGTTCTTC. Its protein is CASSPPSGGHNEQFF.

This chain links TRBV15 with TRBJ2-3, with 14 bases fitting TRBD2. The CDR3 has 16 amino acids. The J segment lost 3 bases and the V segment lost 1 base, leaving 0 bases of the junction unmatched. Germline lookup yields CDR1 LNHNV and CDR2 YYDKDF (reference sequence). This chain's CDR3 is CATSRGTSGRTDTQYF. CDR3 nucleotides: TGTGCCACCAGCAGAGGGACTAGCGGGAGGACAGATACGCAGTATTTT. The whole variable domain, remainder taken from reference TRBV15 and TRBJ2-3, is DAMVIQNPRYQVTQFGKPVTLSCSQTLNHNVMYWYQQKSSQAPKLLFHYYDKDFNNEADTPDNFQSRRPNTSFCFLDIRSPGLGDTAMYLCATSRGTSGRTDTQYFGPGTRLTVL.

The V and J genes are TRBV7-9 and TRBJ1-6; no firm D call. V lost 1 base and J 7 bases, leaving 8 bases between the germline ends. CDR1 and CDR2 (germline): SEHNR, FQNEAQ (reference sequence). The CDR3 is made up of 14 amino acids. The CDR3 bases are TGTGCCAGCAGCTTAGGTGGGAGCAATTCACCCCTCCACTTT. Residues: CASSLGGSNSPLHF. The full variable domain, in which reference TRBV7-9 and TRBJ1-6 provide the parts outside the CDR3, is DTGVSQNPRHKITKRGQNVTFRCDPISEHNRLYWYRQTLGQGPEFLTYFQNEAQLEKSRLLSDRFSAERPKGSFSTLEIQRTEQGDSAMYLCASSLGGSNSPLHFGNGTRLTVT.

CDR3 region: CASRSGDQPQHF. CDR3 bases: TGTGCCAGCAGGTCAGGGGATCAGCCCCAGCATTTT. V is TRBV2 and J is TRBJ1-5; D is perhaps TRBD1 (6 bases). The CDR3 runs 12 residues. Trimming took 6 bases from V and 5 from J, leaving 8 bases between them. Looked up from germline, CDR1 is SNHLY and CDR2 is FYNNEI.

This rearrangement joins TRBV7-2 to TRBJ1-1; 8 bases align to TRBD1. Per the germline V gene, CDR1 is SGHTA and CDR2 is FQGNSA. V shed 5 bases, J shed 4 bases, and the junction held 3 bases outside the gene matches. The CDR3 is 13 amino acids. The DNA for the CDR3 is TGTGCCAGCAGCATAGACAGGGGCACTGAAGCTTTCTTT. Translating it yields CASSIDRGTEAFF.

The chain is built from TRBV10-3 and TRBJ2-7; 7 bases agree with TRBD1. V was pared by 4 bases and J by 2 bases, with 2 bases of the junction left unmatched. This CDR3 is built from 13 residues. The V gene's germline CDR1 is ENHRY and CDR2 SYGVKD. The CDR3 is CAISGDSTYEQYF. CDR3 coding DNA: TGTGCCATCAGTGGGGACAGTACCTACGAGCAGTACTTC.

The chain couples TRBV7-2 to TRBJ2-3; 9 bases fit TRBD2. CDR3 length equals 17 residues. The V segment lost 2 bases and the J segment 3 bases; nucleotides outside the gene matches: 9. Germline CDR1 is SGHTA and CDR2 is FQGNSA. CDR3 amino acids: CASSLLGAGGNTDTQYF. CDR3 nucleotides: TGTGCCAGCAGCTTACTCGGAGCGGGAGGTAATACAGATACGCAGTATTTT.

The chain couples TRBV27 to TRBJ2-2; D perhaps matches TRBD2 (6 bases). V gave up 5 bases and J gave up 8 bases, with 18 bases separating them. This CDR3 has 15 amino acids. Germline CDR1 is MNHEY and CDR2 is SMNVEV (reference sequence). CDR3 DNA sequence: TGTGCCAGCAGTACAAGTCGGGGGAGAGGTGGGGAGCTGTTTTTT. This encodes CASSTSRGRGGELFF.

This chain uses TRBV19 with TRBJ2-3; the match to TRBD1 covers 8 bases. The CDR3 length is 16 residues. From germline, CDR1 is LNHDA and CDR2 SQIVND (reference sequence). The V gene end was trimmed by 3 bases and the J gene end by 6 bases; junction bases not matched to a gene: 11. The CDR3 DNA is TGTGCCAGTAGTATGAGGAGGGCAGGGGGCTTTGATACGCAGTATTTT. It is translated as CASSMRRAGGFDTQYF.

The V gene is TRBV7-8, the J gene TRBJ1-1; 8 bases line up with TRBD1. This CDR3 spans 14 amino acids. CDR1 is SGHVS and CDR2 is FQNEAQ in the germline V gene. After removal of 5 bases from V and 1 base from J, the junction contained 3 bases not matched to a gene. The CDR3 region has the DNA TGTGCCAGCAGCCCTGGACAGGGGAACACTGAAGCTTTCTTT. Protein: CASSPGQGNTEAFF.

V gene TRBV14 combines with J gene TRBJ2-5; 9 positions match TRBD1. Trimming took 0 bases from V and 7 from J; bases not matched to a gene: 6. Germline CDR1 SGHDN, CDR2 FVKESK. The CDR3 covers 15 residues. Here the CDR3 reads CASSQDRRGQGTQYF. CDR3 coding DNA: TGTGCCAGCAGCCAAGATCGGCGGGGACAGGGGACCCAGTACTTC.

The J gene is TRBJ2-3, the V gene TRBV30; the D is unclear. The CDR3 is 15 residues long. CDR1 is GTSNPN, CDR2 SVGIG, per germline (reference sequence). Trimming pared 4 bases from V and 0 bases from J, leaving 14 bases between. CDR3 coding DNA: TGTGCCTGGACCCTCATGGTAACTAGCACAGATACGCAGTATTTT. Its translation is CAWTLMVTSTDTQYF.

This chain joins TRBV11-2 and TRBJ2-3, with D hard to call. CDR1 and CDR2 from the germline V gene are SGHAT and FQNNGV. The V and J ends lost 1 base and 6 bases respectively, with 17 bases between them. The CDR3 extends over 16 amino acids. CDR3 in DNA: TGTGCCAGCAGCTTAGGGGCGTCGTGGCTCGGCGATACGCAGTATTTT. Residues: CASSLGASWLGDTQYF.